This T cell receptor beta chain is from a study of T-cell reconstitution after alpha-beta-depleted transplantation in children. Study-wide results and limits: Newly generated T cells supplied most T-cell counts and diversity one year post-transplant.

Germline lookup yields CDR1 SNHLY and CDR2 FYNNEI. This CDR3 has 14 residues. V shed 3 bases and J shed 0 bases, with 6 bases lying between them. As for this clonotype: What it binds is not known.

Construction of the TCRbeta library involved unique molecular identifiers. TCRdb analysed the PCR reads with MiXCR anew, one entry per CDR3 protein. Of around 110,000 distinct CDR3 sequences in the sample, under 13% were seen once. The V call is TRBV2, the J call TRBJ1-3; D uncertain. The clonotype was recovered from a boy aged 2-15 years with acute lymphoblastic leukemia, due to receive a stem cell transplant. This sample comprised PBMCs, obtained before TCRalphabeta/CD19-depleted stem cell transplant. CDR3 bases: TGTGCCAGCAGTGACAGAGTCTCTGGAAACACCATATATTTT. Protein sequence: CASSDRVSGNTIYF.